Listed here is a single TCR beta chain. Its antigen is as yet unknown. The entirety of the isolated RNA underwent reverse transcription, so expressed TCRB transcripts were sequenced. The protocol was immunoSEQ multiplex PCR, while the TCRdb copy is restricted to in-frame clones and leaves out a portion. This table holds under 250,000 clones, 13% to 15% found once. Once sorted, every population was more than 98% pure. The sample is drawn from a study of beta chain features in type 1 diabetes. Study-wide results and limits: Naive, central memory and Treg TCRB repertoires seemed to resemble each other more closely in patients than they did in healthy donors. Reduced insertions and increased deletions marked VDJ junctions in type 1 diabetes patients.

The CDR3 extends over 15 amino acids. V lost 2 bases to trimming and J lost 2 bases, with 12 bases between them. Germline values: CDR1 MNHNY, CDR2 SVGAGI (reference sequence). The TCR originated in a woman aged 40-49 years in good health. This chain uses TRBV6-6 with TRBJ2-5; D is undetermined. Source material: naive CD4+ T cells from blood. CDR3 region: CASSYPSRRQETQYF. CDR3 nucleotide sequence: TGTGCCAGCAGTTACCCTTCTCGGCGGCAAGAGACCCAGTACTTC.